The clone carrying this TCR beta chain was recorded only once. Its antigen is not identified. Profiling relied on immunoSEQ multiplex PCR, and the TCRdb table lists in-frame clones only, not all of them. Of 30,000 to 40,000 clones detected, 75% to 85% appear once; the ten largest clones hold 5.1%. The time point is: week 23, last vaccination. Doses comprised 300 ug of mutant IDH1 20-mer peptide each, plus topical imiquimod. The data are from a study of a mutant IDH1 vaccine in newly diagnosed glioma. The input for sequencing was PBMCs, taken from a glioma patient whose treatment included an IDH1 peptide vaccine. The TCR was taken from a man aged 40-49 years with glioma.

This CDR3 reads CASSEARGFTEAFF. CDR3 nucleotides: TGTGCCAGCAGTGAAGCGCGGGGGTTCACTGAAGCTTTCTTT. The rearrangement uses TRBV2 and TRBJ1-1; TRBD1 might be the D (5 bases). Germline V gene sequence: CDR1 SNHLY, CDR2 FYNNEI. V lost 0 bases and J 4 bases, leaving 9 bases between the germline ends. The CDR3 loop spans 14 amino acids.